What follows is one TCR beta chain and its context. Its antigen is currently not known. Per-base qualities were not stored, and no clone one base away is much larger. The CDR3 holds 13 amino acids from the cysteine to the phenylalanine. The kept DNA is CDR3 alone, 39 bases in frame from the first base. The junction shows trimming of 5 bases on V and 1 base on J, plus 8 bases between the germline ends. The germline V gene provides CDR1 MDHEN and CDR2 SYDVKM. This sample is part of a study of shared clonotypes between healthy human individuals (dated by TCRdb to about 2020). General notes on the study: Three men and two women, aged 18 to 49 years, made up the cohort. For each donor, CD4 naive and CD4 memory were each given three plates, CD8 naive was given two plates, and CD8 memory was given one plate. The study deeply sequenced blood TCR repertoires of about 5 healthy adults to estimate repertoire size and the extent of clonotype sharing between individuals. Different laboratories and diverse techniques were used to prepare libraries and sequence TCR repertoires, to increase sequencing depth and limit assay-specific biases. Between about 0.94 and 8.9 billion PBMCs per donor were obtained by leukapheresis.

The donors were healthy, HIV-negative adults with no recently reported acute infections or vaccinations. All donors were Caucasian adults living in Nashville, Tennessee, USA. CD4+ T cells were enriched by magnetic negative selection; naive cells were then positively selected on CD45RA, and the negative fraction formed the memory subset. Blood was obtained by leukapheresis, after which PBMCs were separated by Ficoll-Histopaque density gradient centrifugation and cryopreserved in liquid nitrogen vapor phase. Analytical flow cytometry was used to check the purity and quantity of each magnetically sorted T cell population. Genomic DNA was isolated from each sorted fraction and quantified by UV absorbance on a Nanodrop 2000c. What the work shows at the level of the full study, not this receptor alone: Because the study included a small number of donors, the genetic and exposure-history diversity represented was limited. Sharing across a few donors was observed for approximately 4.6% of naive CD4, under 4% of naive CD8, over 2% of memory CD4, and roughly 0.4% of memory CD8 clonotypes. Naive subsets generally had larger estimated clonotype richness than memory subsets did. Pairwise subsampling led to the expectation that sequencing depth would affect the degree of clonotype sharing among donors. Higher generation probabilities were observed for clonotypes shared by all four sorted-subset donors than for non-shared clonotypes. Rarefaction of sorted-subset datasets indicated incomplete sequencing despite the large sequencing depth. Sampling was restricted to blood, and TCR repertoires in tissues likely differ from the TCR repertoires found in blood.

TCR CDR3 regions were amplified from genomic DNA by multiplex PCR using the deep immunoSEQ assay. Extracted genomic DNA from each cell subset was spread evenly across all wells of several immunoSEQ 96-well plates, with each plate serving as a replicate. For sorted subsets, each replicate PCR was loaded with around 220 ng genomic DNA, equivalent to 25,000 to 35,000 T cell genomes. The purified libraries were quantified using a Qubit 3.0 fluorometer, sized with a Bioanalyzer 2100, and then quantified again using the KAPA Library Quantification kit. Each immunoSEQ 96-well plate was sequenced on its own single-read 150-cycle Illumina NextSeq 550 flow cell. Processing in the source paper ran as follows. Because only junctional sequences without quality scores were contained in the immunoSEQ output, filtering matching that applied to full-length reads could not be performed. Sequences were annotated with PyIR, a Python wrapper for IgBLAST v1.9, using IMGT germline references to assign V/J genes and CDR3. Reads were removed for weak V/J assignments (E-value above 1e-6), missing CDR3, stop codons, out-of-frame junctions, or ambiguous translated residues. V3J clonotypes were defined as sequences sharing the same inferred V gene, J gene, and CDR3 amino acid sequence. Percentage overlap between repertoires was calculated by dividing the number of shared unique clonotypes by the size of the smaller repertoire. RTK rarefaction, the Chao1 estimator, and Recon v2.1 estimates of unobserved clonotypes were used to assess repertoire richness. Generation probabilities for all TCRbeta clonotypes obtained by the gDNA method from several donors were computed using OLGA. In TCRdb, the immuneACCESS table is reduced to in-frame sequences with V and J assigned. These tables do not hold every clone; where another copy was compared, an unresolved V gene accounts for under half, and the others remain unexplained. V, J and clone size were drawn from that table, and D and trimming were deduced from the DNA. The sample profile shows roughly 1,100,000 clones; about 75% of them were found once. 1.4% of the sample comes from the top ten.

The TCR originated in a man younger than 35 in good health. The rearranged chain carries TRBV28 and TRBJ1-1, with the identity of the D gene unclear. Sequencing was carried out using memory CD4+ T cells sorted from blood. What this sample's cell subset or site label stands for: CD45RA-negative fraction. Read as DNA, the sequence is TGTGCCAGCAGTGAGGATTCGAACACTGAAGCTTTCTTT. Translated, it reads CASSEDSNTEAFF.